The clone carrying this TCR beta chain was seen just once. Its antigen is as yet unknown. The entry originates in a study of radiation and T cells in renal cell carcinoma. The CDR3 spans 14 residues. The germline V gene has CDR1 LNHDA and CDR2 SQIVND (reference sequence). V was trimmed by 5 bases and J by 5 bases, leaving 15 bases between them. Clones were read by immunoSEQ multiplex PCR, and TCRdb kept only the in-frame ones, dropping some. Here the sample spans 140,000 or so clones, roughly 88% being singletons. As to time point: baseline pretreatment blood. Treatment here: 15 Gy SBRT to primary tumor, nephrectomy 4 weeks later. General study results and limits: Top tumor clonotypes rose in blood 2 weeks post-radiation, then contracted.

This TCR came from a woman aged 50 to 65 with renal cell carcinoma. J is TRBJ2-5 and V is TRBV19, with D perhaps assigned TRBD1 or TRBD2 (5 bases each). Here the sequenced sample was blood, taken from a patient whose treatment included radiotherapy and nephrectomy. CDR3 in DNA: TGTGCCAGTAGTCGGGCAGGGTCGGGGGAGACCCAGTACTTC. It encodes CASSRAGSGETQYF.